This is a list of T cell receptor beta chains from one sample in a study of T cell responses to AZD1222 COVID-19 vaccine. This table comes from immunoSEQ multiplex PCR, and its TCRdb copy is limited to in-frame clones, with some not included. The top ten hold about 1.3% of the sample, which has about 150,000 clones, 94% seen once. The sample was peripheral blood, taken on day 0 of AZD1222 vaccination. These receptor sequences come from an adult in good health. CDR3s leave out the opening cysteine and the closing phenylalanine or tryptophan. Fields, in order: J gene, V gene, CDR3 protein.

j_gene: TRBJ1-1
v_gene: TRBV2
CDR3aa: ASSGGPLNTEAF

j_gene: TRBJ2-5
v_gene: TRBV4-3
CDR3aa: ASSQDIASGSQLHQETQY

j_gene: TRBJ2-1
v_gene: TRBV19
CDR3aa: ASSIGLAGSYNEQF

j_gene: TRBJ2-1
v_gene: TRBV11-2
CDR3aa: ASRDKGVYNEQF

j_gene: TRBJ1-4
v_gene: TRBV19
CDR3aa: ASSIGAMREKLF

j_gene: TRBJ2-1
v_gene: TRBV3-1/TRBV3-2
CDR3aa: ASSRLAGGKRSVSSYNEQF

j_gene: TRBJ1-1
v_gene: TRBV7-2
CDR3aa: ASTPGEDTEAF

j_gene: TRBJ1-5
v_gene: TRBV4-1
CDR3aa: ASSQEGGFNQPQH

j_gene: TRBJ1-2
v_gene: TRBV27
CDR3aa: ASSATGGEIYGYT

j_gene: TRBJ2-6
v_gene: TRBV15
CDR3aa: ATSREGSSGANVLT

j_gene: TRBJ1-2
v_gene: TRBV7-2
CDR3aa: ASSLGAGGGYGYT

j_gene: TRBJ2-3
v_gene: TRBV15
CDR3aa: ATREDRGHQDTQY

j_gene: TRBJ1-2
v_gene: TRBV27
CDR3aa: ASSPGRSYGYT

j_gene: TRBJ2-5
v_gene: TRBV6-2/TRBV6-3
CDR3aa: ASSYARGAGRETQY

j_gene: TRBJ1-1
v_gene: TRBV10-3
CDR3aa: AISESAGRWSRKNTEAF

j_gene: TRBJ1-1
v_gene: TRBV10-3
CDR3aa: AISESAVTEAF

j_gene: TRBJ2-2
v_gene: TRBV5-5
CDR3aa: ASSFGQTGELF